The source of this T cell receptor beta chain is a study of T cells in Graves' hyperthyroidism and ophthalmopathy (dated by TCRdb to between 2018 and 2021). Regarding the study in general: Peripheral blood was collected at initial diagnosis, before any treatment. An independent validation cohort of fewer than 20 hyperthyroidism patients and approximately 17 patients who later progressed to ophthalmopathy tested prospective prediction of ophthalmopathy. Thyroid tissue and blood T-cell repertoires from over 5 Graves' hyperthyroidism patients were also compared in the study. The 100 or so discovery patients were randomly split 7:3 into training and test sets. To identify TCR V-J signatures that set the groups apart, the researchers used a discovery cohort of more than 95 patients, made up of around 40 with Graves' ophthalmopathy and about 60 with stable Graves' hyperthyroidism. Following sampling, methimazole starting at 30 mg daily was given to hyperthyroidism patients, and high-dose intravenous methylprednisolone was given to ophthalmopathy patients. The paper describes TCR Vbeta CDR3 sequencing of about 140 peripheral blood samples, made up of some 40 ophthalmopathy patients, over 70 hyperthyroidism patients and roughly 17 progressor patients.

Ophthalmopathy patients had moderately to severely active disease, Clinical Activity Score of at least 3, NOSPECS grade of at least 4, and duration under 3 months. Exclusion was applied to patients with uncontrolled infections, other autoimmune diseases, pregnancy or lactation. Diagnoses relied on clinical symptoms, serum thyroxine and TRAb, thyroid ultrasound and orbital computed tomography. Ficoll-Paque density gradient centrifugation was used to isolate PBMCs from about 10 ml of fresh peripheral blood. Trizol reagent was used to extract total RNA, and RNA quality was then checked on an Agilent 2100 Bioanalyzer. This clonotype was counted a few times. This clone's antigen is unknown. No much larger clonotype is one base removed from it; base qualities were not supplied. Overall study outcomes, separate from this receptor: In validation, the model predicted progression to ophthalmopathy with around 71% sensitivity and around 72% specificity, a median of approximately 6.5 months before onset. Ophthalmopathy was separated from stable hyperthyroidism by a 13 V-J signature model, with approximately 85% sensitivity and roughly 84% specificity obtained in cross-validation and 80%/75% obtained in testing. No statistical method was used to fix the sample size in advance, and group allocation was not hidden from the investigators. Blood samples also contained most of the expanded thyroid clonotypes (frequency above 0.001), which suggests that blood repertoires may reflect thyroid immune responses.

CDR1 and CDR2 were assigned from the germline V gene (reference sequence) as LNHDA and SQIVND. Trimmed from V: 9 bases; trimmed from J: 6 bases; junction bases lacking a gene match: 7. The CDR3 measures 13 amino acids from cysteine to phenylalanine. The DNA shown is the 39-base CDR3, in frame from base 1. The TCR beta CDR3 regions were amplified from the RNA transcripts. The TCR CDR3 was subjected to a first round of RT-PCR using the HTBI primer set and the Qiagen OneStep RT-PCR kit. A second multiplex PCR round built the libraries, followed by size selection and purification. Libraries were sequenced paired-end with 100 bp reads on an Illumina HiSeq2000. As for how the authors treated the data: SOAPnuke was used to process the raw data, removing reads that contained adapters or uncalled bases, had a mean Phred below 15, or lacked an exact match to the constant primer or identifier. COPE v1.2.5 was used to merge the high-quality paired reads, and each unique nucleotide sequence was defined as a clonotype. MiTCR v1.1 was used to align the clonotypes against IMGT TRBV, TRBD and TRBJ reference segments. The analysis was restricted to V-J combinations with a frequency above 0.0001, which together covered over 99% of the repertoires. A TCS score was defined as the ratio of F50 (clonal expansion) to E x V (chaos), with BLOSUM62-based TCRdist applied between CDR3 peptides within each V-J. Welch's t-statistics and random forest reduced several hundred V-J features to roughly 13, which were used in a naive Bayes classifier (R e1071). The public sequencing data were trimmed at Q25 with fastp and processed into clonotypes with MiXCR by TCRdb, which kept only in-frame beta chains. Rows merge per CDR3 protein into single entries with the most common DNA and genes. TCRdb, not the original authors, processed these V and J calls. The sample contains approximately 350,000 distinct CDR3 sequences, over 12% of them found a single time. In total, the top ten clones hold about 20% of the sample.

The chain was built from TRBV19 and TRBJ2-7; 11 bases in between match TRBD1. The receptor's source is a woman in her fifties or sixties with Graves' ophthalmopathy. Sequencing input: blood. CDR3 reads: CASRPGQGGEQYF. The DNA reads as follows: TGTGCCAGCCGTCCGGGACAGGGGGGCGAGCAGTACTTC.